These 25 T cell receptor beta chains were all obtained from the same sample, sequenced in a study of post-analysis software for immune sequencing data (dated by TCRdb to 2015 to 2017). The full study reports these points: Significantly higher frequencies in patients than in controls were found for roughly 5 TRBV segments, including TRBV5-6, TRBV5-1 and TRBV20-1.

The antigens of these receptors remain unknown. Receptor amplification or capture employed PCR. TCRdb lists the instrument as Illumina HiSeq 2500. To reduce PCR and sequencing biases, unique molecular identifiers were incorporated into the TCR beta cDNA libraries. In-frame beta chains were kept once TCRdb had trimmed the public reads at Q25 with fastp and called clones with MiXCR. Rows merge per CDR3 protein into single entries with the most common DNA and genes. Across this sample there are about 810,000 distinct CDR3 sequences, with about 57% seen only once. Approximately 4.2% of the sample lies in the top ten. The sequenced sample consisted of blood. The receptor source for this set is a girl aged 5 to 17 with multiple sclerosis.

This chain connects TRBV6-4 to TRBJ2-7, with 12 bases matching TRBD1. The germline V gene encodes CDR1 MRHNA and CDR2 SNTAGT. This CDR3 spans 13 amino acids. V lost 4 bases to trimming and J lost 7 bases; unmatched junction nucleotides: 2. CDR3 loop: CASSVGQGAEQYF. CDR3 sequence (DNA): TGTGCCAGCAGTGTGGGACAGGGGGCTGAGCAGTACTTC.

This clonotype has a single count. The J gene is TRBJ2-5, the V gene TRBV29-1; D assignment may be TRBD1 or TRBD2 (6 bases each). The CDR3 contains 15 residues. Germline V gene data show CDR1 as SQVTM and CDR2 as ANQGSEA. The germline V and J ends were trimmed by 1 base and 5 bases, with 17 bases remaining between them. The CDR3 DNA reads TGCAGCGTTGAAGGGGAGGCAGGGGTCCTGGAGACCCAGTACTTC. This gives the protein CSVEGEAGVLETQYF.

The chain employs TRBV20-1 and TRBJ1-5, with D tentatively TRBD1 (5 bases). The germline V gene encodes CDR1 DFQATT and CDR2 SNEGSKA (reference sequence). The CDR3 has 13 amino acids. Trimming cost V 3 bases and J 8 bases, with 14 bases left between them. The CDR3 spells CSARVGPGEPQHF. CDR3 sequence (DNA): TGCAGTGCTAGGGTGGGACCGGGAGAGCCCCAGCATTTT.

The chain employs TRBV7-2 and TRBJ2-4; D perhaps matches TRBD2 (6 bases). The CDR3 has 12 amino acids. Germline assignment: CDR1 SGHTA and CDR2 FQGNSA. The V gene lost 7 bases and the J gene lost 8 bases, with 12 bases spanning the gap. This CDR3 reads CASKEGGDIQYF. The CDR3 DNA follows: TGTGCCAGCAAGGAGGGTGGGGACATTCAGTACTTC.

This clonotype was seen a handful of times. The chain recombines TRBV20-1 with TRBJ2-7; 8 nucleotides align to TRBD1. The trim removed 3 bases at V and 12 bases at J, leaving 10 bases unmatched. Germline loops: CDR1 DFQATT, CDR2 SNEGSKA (reference sequence). This CDR3 comprises 12 residues. CDR3 sequence: CSASRPTGGRYF. The CDR3 DNA reads as TGCAGTGCTAGCCGGCCCACAGGGGGACGGTACTTC.

This clonotype was seen at least ten times. This chain joins TRBV29-1 and TRBJ2-1; no reliable D call. The germline V and J ends were trimmed by 3 bases and 4 bases, with 7 bases remaining between them. Germline-derived CDR1 and CDR2 are SQVTM and ANQGSEA. The CDR3 sequence is 12 residues long. For the CDR3, the DNA is TGCAGCGTTGATCGAGGATACAATGAGCAGTTCTTC. Protein: CSVDRGYNEQFF.

This clonotype has more than one count but fewer than ten. This rearrangement joins TRBV18 to TRBJ1-1; possibly TRBD1 for D (5 bases). V lost 0 bases, J lost 2 bases, and 13 bases lay in between. The length of the CDR3 is 16 residues. Looked up from germline, CDR1 is KGHSH and CDR2 is LQKENI. The CDR3: CASSPPNRQSNTEAFF. The CDR3, as DNA: TGTGCCAGCTCACCACCAAATCGACAGTCTAACACTGAAGCTTTCTTT. The full variable domain, completed using reference TRBV18 and TRBJ1-1, is NAGVMQNPRHLVRRRGQEARLRCSPMKGHSHVYWYRQLPEEGLKFMVYLQKENIIDESGMPKERFSAEFPKEGPSILRIQQVVRGDSAAYFCASSPPNRQSNTEAFFGQGTRLTVV.

This sequence joins TRBV7-2 and TRBJ1-5; D call uncertain. V gave up 5 bases and J gave up 1 base, with 15 bases separating them. Germline CDR1 reads SGHTA; CDR2 reads FQGNSA. This CDR3 is 16 amino acids long. The CDR3 here is CASSLSVVGSNQPQHF. The CDR3, as DNA: TGTGCCAGCAGCCTGTCGGTGGTGGGGAGCAATCAGCCCCAGCATTTT.

The rearrangement joins TRBV7-9 to TRBJ1-1; D is undetermined. The V end lost 5 bases, the J end lost 10 bases, and 17 bases lay between the germline ends. Germline V gives CDR1 SEHNR, CDR2 FQNEAQ (reference sequence). The length of the CDR3 is 13 residues. CDR3 in amino acids: CASSLSAGPGAFF. DNA for the CDR3: TGTGCCAGCAGCCTGTCCGCGGGCCCGGGAGCTTTCTTT. The entire variable domain, with the rest obtained from reference TRBV7-9 and TRBJ1-1, is as follows: DTGVSQNPRHKITKRGQNVTFRCDPISEHNRLYWYRQTLGQGPEFLTYFQNEAQLEKSRLLSDRFSAERPKGSFSTLEIQRTEQGDSAMYLCASSLSAGPGAFFGQGTRLTVV.

This clonotype appeared a few times. The J gene is TRBJ2-2, the V gene TRBV5-1, with a possible D match to TRBD1 (6 bases). Trimming left V 2 bases short and J 1 base short, with 9 bases between. In germline, CDR1 is SGHRS, CDR2 YFSETQ. This CDR3 has 15 amino acids. CDR3 residues: CASSFLQGNTGELFF. Here the CDR3 DNA reads TGCGCCAGCAGCTTCCTACAGGGGAACACCGGGGAGCTGTTTTTT.

This clonotype was detected a few times. The chain carries TRBV3-1 and TRBJ2-1, with 12 bases matching TRBD2. Losses at the gene ends were 6 bases for V and 3 bases for J; bases not matched to a gene: 6. This CDR3 is built from 16 residues. Germline V gene lookup returns CDR1 LGHDT and CDR2 YNNKEL (reference sequence). The CDR3 sequence is CASRPTSGGLYNEQFF. The CDR3 nucleotides read TGTGCCAGCAGGCCGACTAGCGGGGGCCTCTACAATGAGCAGTTCTTC.

V is TRBV11-2 and J is TRBJ2-7; no clear D. CDR3 size: 12 residues. CDR1 and CDR2 (germline): SGHAT, FQNNGV. V was pared by 3 bases and J by 4 bases, with 7 bases between. CDR3 residues: CASSLIPYEQYF. The CDR3 DNA sequence: TGTGCCAGCAGCTTGATACCTTACGAGCAGTACTTC. Drawing the rest from reference TRBV11-2 and TRBJ2-7, the complete variable domain is EAGVAQSPRYKIIEKRQSVAFWCNPISGHATLYWYQQILGQGPKLLIQFQNNGVVDDSQLPKDRFSAERLKGVDSTLKIQPAKLEDSAVYLCASSLIPYEQYFGPGTRLTVT.

This chain joins TRBV6-5 and TRBJ2-1; 12 bases line up with TRBD2. Germline-derived CDR1 and CDR2 are MNHEY and SVGAGI. V was pared by 4 bases and J by 10 bases, with 14 bases of the junction left unmatched. The CDR3 extends over 17 amino acids. The CDR3, as DNA: TGTGCCAGCAGTTTACCGGGACTAGCGGGCCAGGCAGGGGAGCAGTTCTTC. Amino acids: CASSLPGLAGQAGEQFF.

This clonotype was found a few times. The genes are TRBV20-1 and TRBJ2-5, with D tentatively TRBD1 or TRBD2 (5 bases each). Trimming cost V 4 bases and J 2 bases, with 8 bases left between them. CDR1 is DFQATT, CDR2 SNEGSKA, per germline (reference sequence). This CDR3 contains 12 residues. CDR3 loop: CSAMGRQETQYF. DNA for the CDR3: TGCAGTGCTATGGGACGGCAAGAGACCCAGTACTTC.

This clonotype has only one observation. The V gene is TRBV7-8, the J gene TRBJ2-2, with a possible D match to TRBD2 (6 bases). Per germline, CDR1 SGHVS and CDR2 FQNEAQ. The CDR3 is 17 amino acids. Trimming shortened V by 4 bases and J by 3 bases, and 18 bases separated the two germline ends. This CDR3 reads CASSSKWRLGDTGELFF. The CDR3 nucleotides read TGTGCCAGCAGCTCTAAATGGCGACTAGGGGACACCGGGGAGCTGTTTTTT.

The CDR3 region has the DNA TGTGCCAGCAGCCTGGACAGGAACCGCTGGAACACTGAAGCTTTCTTT. Encoded protein: CASSLDRNRWNTEAFF. The chain couples TRBV5-6 to TRBJ1-1; 7 bases agree with TRBD1. Trimming took 4 bases from V and 1 from J; bases not matched to a gene: 10. Germline assignment: CDR1 SGHDT and CDR2 YYEEEE. This CDR3 has 16 amino acids. Combining the CDR3 with reference TRBV5-6 and TRBJ1-1 gives the whole variable domain DAGVTQSPTHLIKTRGQQVTLRCSPKSGHDTVSWYQQALGQGPQFIFQYYEEEERQRGNFPDRFSGHQFPNYSSELNVNALLLGDSALYLCASSLDRNRWNTEAFFGQGTRLTVV.

CDR3 protein: CASSPEEGLYEQYF. CDR3 in DNA: TGTGCCAGCAGTCCCGAGGAGGGTTTGTACGAGCAGTACTTC. The chain recombines TRBV27 with TRBJ2-7; a weak D match, TRBD2 (6 bases). Germline lookup yields CDR1 MNHEY and CDR2 SMNVEV (reference sequence). The germline V and J ends were trimmed by 5 bases and 4 bases, with 15 bases remaining between them. This CDR3 contains 14 residues.

There are a few counts of this clonotype. The rearrangement joins TRBV12-3 or TRBV12-4 to TRBJ1-1; TRBD1 aligns across 7 bases. The CDR3 loop spans 15 amino acids. V shed 3 bases and J 0 bases; nucleotides not matched to a gene: 4. The CDR3 DNA is TGTGCCAGCAGTTTGAGGGGGCCCATGAACACTGAAGCTTTCTTT. This gives the protein CASSLRGPMNTEAFF.

The genes are TRBV5-5 and TRBJ2-7, with a possible D match to TRBD1 (5 bases). This CDR3 comprises 13 residues. Germline V gene sequence: CDR1 SGHKS, CDR2 YYEKEE (reference sequence). The V end lost 7 bases, the J end lost 2 bases, and 13 bases lay between the germline ends. In DNA, the CDR3 is TGTGCCAGCGCCCAGGGTGTCCCCTACGAGCAGTACTTC. Residues: CASAQGVPYEQYF.

This clonotype has only a few counts. The chain couples TRBV20-1 to TRBJ2-5; D is possibly TRBD1 or TRBD2 (5 bases each). V was pared by 0 bases and J by 4 bases, with 9 bases between. The length of the CDR3 is 13 residues. Germline CDR1 and CDR2: DFQATT and SNEGSKA (reference sequence). The CDR3 DNA is TGCAGTGCTAGAGACGGGGCTATAGAGACCCAGTACTTC. This translates into CSARDGAIETQYF.

The chain links TRBV21-1 to TRBJ2-4; the table's TRBD1 call for D was not verified on the DNA. The J call could be wrong; TRBJ2-7 is a better fit for the DNA end. TRBV21-1 represents a pseudogene. The CDR3 spans 15 residues. This chain's CDR3 is CASSKAAGLNYEQYF. In DNA form, the CDR3 reads TGTGCCAGCAGCAAAGCGGCAGGGCTAAACTACGAGCAGTACTTC.

This CDR3 reads CATQGLGNQPQHF. The CDR3 DNA is TGTGCCACCCAGGGTCTGGGCAATCAGCCCCAGCATTTT. The V call is TRBV6-6, the J call TRBJ1-5, with D perhaps TRBD1 (5 bases). Germline V lookup: CDR1 MNHNY, CDR2 SVGAGI (reference sequence). The CDR3 sequence is 13 residues long. The V end was cut by 10 bases, the J end by 2 bases, with 12 bases between.

The chain recombines TRBV15 with TRBJ2-5, with 12 bases that match TRBD2. CDR3 length equals 16 residues. CDR1 and CDR2 (germline): LNHNV, YYDKDF (reference sequence). The ends lost 5 bases at V and 5 bases at J; junction bases unmatched: 9. The chain's CDR3 is CATSLGLAGSGETQYF. The CDR3 nucleotides are TGTGCCACCAGCCTGGGACTAGCGGGTTCTGGGGAGACCCAGTACTTC.

V usage is TRBV7-8 and J usage is TRBJ2-1; 8 bases align to TRBD2. The CDR3 is 15 residues long. The germline gives CDR1 SGHVS, CDR2 FQNEAQ. The V segment lost 8 bases and the J segment 4 bases; nucleotides outside the gene matches: 10. The CDR3, as DNA: TGTGCCAGCTGCGTGGGTAGCGGGGCTTACAATGAGCAGTTCTTC. It yields the protein CASCVGSGAYNEQFF.

The chain is built from TRBV6-5 and TRBJ1-5; D may be TRBD1 (5 bases). The germline gives CDR1 MNHEY, CDR2 SVGAGI. The CDR3 runs 13 residues. Trimming left V 8 bases short and J 4 bases short, with 12 bases between. CDR3 DNA sequence: TGTGCCAGCTCGAGGGGAACAAATCAGCCCCAGCATTTT. It codes for CASSRGTNQPQHF.